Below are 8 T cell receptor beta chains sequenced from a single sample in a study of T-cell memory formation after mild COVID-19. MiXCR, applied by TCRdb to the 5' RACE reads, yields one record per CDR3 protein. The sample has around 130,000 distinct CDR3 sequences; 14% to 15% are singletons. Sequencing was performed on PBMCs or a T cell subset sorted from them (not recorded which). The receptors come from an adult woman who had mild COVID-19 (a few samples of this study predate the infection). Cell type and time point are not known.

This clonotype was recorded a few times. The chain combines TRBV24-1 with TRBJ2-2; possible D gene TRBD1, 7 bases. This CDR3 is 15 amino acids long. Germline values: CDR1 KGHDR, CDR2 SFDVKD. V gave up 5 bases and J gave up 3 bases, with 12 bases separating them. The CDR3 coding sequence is TGTGCCACCAGTGTAACAGGGGAGGACACCGGGGAGCTGTTTTTT. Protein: CATSVTGEDTGELFF.

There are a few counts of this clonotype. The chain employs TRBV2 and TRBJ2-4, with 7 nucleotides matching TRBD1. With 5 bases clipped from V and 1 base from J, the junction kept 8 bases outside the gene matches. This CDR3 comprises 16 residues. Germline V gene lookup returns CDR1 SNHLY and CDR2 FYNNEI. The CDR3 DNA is TGTGCCAGCAGTTTAACCGTCAGGGGGGCCAAAAACATTCAGTACTTC. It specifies CASSLTVRGAKNIQYF.

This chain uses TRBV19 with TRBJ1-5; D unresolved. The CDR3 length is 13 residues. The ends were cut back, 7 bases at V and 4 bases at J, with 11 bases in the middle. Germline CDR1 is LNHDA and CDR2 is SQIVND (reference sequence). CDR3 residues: CASNTEGNQPQHF. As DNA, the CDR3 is TGTGCCAGTAACACCGAAGGGAATCAGCCCCAGCATTTT.

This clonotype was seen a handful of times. The DNA for the CDR3 is TGTGCCAGCAGTTTTAGCGGGAGGGGGTACAATGAGCAGTTCTTC. Translation: CASSFSGRGYNEQFF. The chain carries TRBV28 and TRBJ2-1; the match to TRBD2 covers 11 bases. The J segment lost 4 bases and the V segment lost 3 bases, leaving 2 bases of the junction unmatched. In germline, CDR1 is MDHEN, CDR2 SYDVKM. CDR3 size: 15 residues.

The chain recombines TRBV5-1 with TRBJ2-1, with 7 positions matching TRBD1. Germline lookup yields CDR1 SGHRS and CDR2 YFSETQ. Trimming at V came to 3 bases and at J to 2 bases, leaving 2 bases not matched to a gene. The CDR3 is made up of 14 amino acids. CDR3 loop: CASSWDSPYNEQFF. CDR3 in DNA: TGCGCCAGCAGCTGGGACAGCCCCTACAATGAGCAGTTCTTC.

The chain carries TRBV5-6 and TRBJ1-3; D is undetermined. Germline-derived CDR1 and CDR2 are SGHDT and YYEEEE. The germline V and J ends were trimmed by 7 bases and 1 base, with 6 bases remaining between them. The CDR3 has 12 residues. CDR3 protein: CASGVSGNTIYF. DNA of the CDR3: TGTGCCAGCGGGGTATCTGGAAACACCATATATTTT.

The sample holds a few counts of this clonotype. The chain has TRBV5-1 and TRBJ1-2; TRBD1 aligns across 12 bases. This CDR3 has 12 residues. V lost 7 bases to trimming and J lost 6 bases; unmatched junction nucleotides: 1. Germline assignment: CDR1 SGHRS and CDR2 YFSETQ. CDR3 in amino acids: CASGTGGDGYTF. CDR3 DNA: TGCGCCAGCGGGACAGGGGGCGATGGCTACACCTTC. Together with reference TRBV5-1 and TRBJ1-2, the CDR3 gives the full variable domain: KAGVTQTPRYLIKTRGQQVTLSCSPISGHRSVSWYQQTPGQGLQFLFEYFSETQRNKGNFPGRFSGRQFSNSRSEMNVSTLELGDSALYLCASGTGGDGYTFGSGTRLTVV.

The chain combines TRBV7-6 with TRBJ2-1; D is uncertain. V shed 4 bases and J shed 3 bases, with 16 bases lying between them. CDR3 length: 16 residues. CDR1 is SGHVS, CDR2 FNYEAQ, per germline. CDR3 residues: CASSSTLDPNYNEQFF. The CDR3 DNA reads TGTGCCAGCAGCTCTACCCTGGACCCAAACTACAATGAGCAGTTCTTC.